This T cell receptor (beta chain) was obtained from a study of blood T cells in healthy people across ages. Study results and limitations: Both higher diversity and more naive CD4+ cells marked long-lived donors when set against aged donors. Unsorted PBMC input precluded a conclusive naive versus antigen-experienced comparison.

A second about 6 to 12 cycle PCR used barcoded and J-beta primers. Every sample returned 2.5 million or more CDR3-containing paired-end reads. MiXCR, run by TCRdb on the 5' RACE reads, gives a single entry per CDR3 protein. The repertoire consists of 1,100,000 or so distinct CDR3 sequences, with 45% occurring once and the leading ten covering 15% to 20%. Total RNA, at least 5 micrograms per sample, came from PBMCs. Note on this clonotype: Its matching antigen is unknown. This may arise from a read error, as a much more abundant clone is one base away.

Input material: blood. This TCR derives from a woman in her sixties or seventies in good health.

The CDR3 reads CASSEEGSTDTQYF. The DNA of the CDR3 is TGTGCCAGCAGTGAAGAGGGGTCCACAGATACGCAGTATTTT. The chain joins TRBV6-1 to TRBJ2-3, with TRBD1 as a possible D gene (5 bases). The ends were cut back, 1 base at V and 2 bases at J, with 7 bases in the middle. This CDR3 has 14 residues. Germline values: CDR1 MNHNS, CDR2 SASEGT.